This T cell receptor beta chain was observed in a study of human T cells and chemical hapten exposure (TCRdb year 2021). With regard to the full study: For sensitization, 2% DPC in acetone was applied to a 2 cm by 2 cm area of upper inner arm skin. Throughout the study period of around 24 weeks, patients also received therapeutic DPC doses to the scalp every week. Patch testing was performed on the upper back with Finn chambers containing 0.01% DPC, and the patch tests were scored after 6 days according to International Contact Dermatitis Research Group standards. The patient cohort, mostly female, included alopecia areata with under or over 50% scalp involvement, alopecia totalis and alopecia universalis. Libraries were pooled for sequencing, and per-sample TCR yields varied mainly because of small differences in library volumes within the pool. The study tracked peripheral blood TCR repertoire changes in vivo during primary and secondary sensitization to the hapten diphenylcyclopropenone (DPC) in alopecia patients. Blood samples were taken from patients before sensitization (week 0) and then at 2, 6 and about 24 weeks after DPC sensitization. Roughly 30 alopecia patients gave blood for TCR sequencing at one to four time points (pre-sensitization, 2, 6 and 24 weeks). General study outcomes and caveats: The number of TCRs above 1 in 1000 frequency did not change with DPC sensitization; there was no evidence of global repertoire structure alterations. Because every patient had alopecia, a presumed autoimmune disease, the patients' immune response might differ from that of healthy individuals. Patch test score correlated positively with the number of PT1 expanded TCRs, reaching significance at thresholds 8, 16 and 32 but not at 4. Expanded TCRs formed significantly more large CDR3 similarity clusters than pre-sensitization or healthy control sets, consistent with antigen-driven responses. Repeated subsampling changed both the strength of the expansion versus patch-test correlation and the threshold at which the correlation became significant.

As regards this clonotype: Its antigen is currently not known. Within one base of it there is no much larger clone, and no base qualities were kept.

Reading the germline V gene gives CDR1 SGHTA and CDR2 FQGNSA. The CDR3 measures 12 amino acids from cysteine to phenylalanine. CDR3 DNA only is kept here, 36 bases in frame from base 1. The junction shows trimming of 4 bases on V and 10 bases on J, plus 11 bases between the germline ends. Taken with the paper, the label for time point translates to: pre-sensitization, week 0. This sample's treatment or condition label indicates: therapeutic diphenylcyclopropenone sensitization with weekly scalp DPC. At each patch-test visit, blood was drawn before the patch test was applied. Patients were considered eligible if aged 18 to 70, diagnosed with alopecia and deemed suitable for DPC therapy, and patients were excluded if pregnant. Unfractionated whole blood was collected in Tempus Blood RNA tubes, and total RNA was extracted from that blood. The library was produced with RACE. Instrument used: NextSeq 500. During library preparation, unique molecular identifiers were attached to individual cDNA molecules so that TCRs could be counted quantitatively and reproducibly. From each blood RNA sample, both TCR alpha and TCR beta chains were sequenced. The original methods were these. The median number of TCRs per sample was 95,638, ranging from roughly 20,000 to 700,000. The Decombinator software suite was used to annotate the V, J and CDR3 of the TCR reads. Every sample was subsampled to the same number of TCRs (28,000) for the PS versus PT1 abundance plots. TCRs were defined as expanded if absent before sensitization and observed at least eight times at the 2-week time point. TCRdb itself trimmed the public reads at Q25 with fastp, ran MiXCR and retained productive beta chains. Merged by CDR3 protein, the rows form single entries marked with the most common genes and DNA. These V and J calls derive from TCRdb rather than the authors' analysis. For this sample there are under 300,000 distinct CDR3 sequences; just under 8% appear just once. The ten largest clones add up to roughly 1.2% of the sample.

Sample: whole blood, taken in connection with sensitization to the hapten diphenylcyclopropenone (DPC). The TCR originated in a man between 18 and 29 years old with alopecia areata. Some clones in this sample may be carry-over from other donors' samples. Recombination connected TRBV7-2 to TRBJ2-1; the D region possibly corresponds to TRBD1 (6 bases align). The CDR3 is CASSWTVLEQFF. The sequenced DNA: TGTGCCAGCAGCTGGACAGTCCTAGAGCAGTTCTTC.